This paragraph covers one T cell receptor (beta chain) sequence. Original processing notes: Reference gene primer amplification yielded estimated nucleated cell counts. Sequencing used immunoSEQ multiplex PCR; TCRdb keeps in-frame clones, though not all of them. The DNA gave D and trimming, while V, J and clone size come from that table. The sample includes around 110,000 clones, more than 80% of them seen just once. These data are taken from a study of blood T cell repertoires in COVID-19. The overall study: Samples came from the United States, Italy and Spain, spanning acute and convalescent COVID-19. The analysed material was cDNA or gDNA that came from T cells, B-cell-depleted T cells, or PBMCs.

This TCR derives from a woman aged 60-75 years with acute or convalescent COVID-19. The specimen sequenced was peripheral blood.

CDR3 coding DNA: TGTGCCAGCAGGAGACAGAATTCACCCCTCCACTTT. Amino acid sequence: CASRRQNSPLHF. The rearrangement links TRBV27 to TRBJ1-6, with TRBD1 as a possible D gene (5 bases). The CDR3 runs to 12 residues. The germline V gene encodes CDR1 MNHEY and CDR2 SMNVEV (reference sequence). Trimming removed 6 bases from V and 7 bases from J, with 7 bases in between.